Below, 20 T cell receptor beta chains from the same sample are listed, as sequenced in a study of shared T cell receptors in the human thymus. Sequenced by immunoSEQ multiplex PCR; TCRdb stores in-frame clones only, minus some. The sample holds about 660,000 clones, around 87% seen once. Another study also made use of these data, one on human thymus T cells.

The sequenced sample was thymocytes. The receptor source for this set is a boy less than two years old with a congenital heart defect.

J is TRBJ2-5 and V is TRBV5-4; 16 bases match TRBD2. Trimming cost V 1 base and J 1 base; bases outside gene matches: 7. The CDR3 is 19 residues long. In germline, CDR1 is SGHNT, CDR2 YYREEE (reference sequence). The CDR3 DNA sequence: TGTGCCAGCAGCTTGAAGGGACTAGCGGGAGGGCAGGGCCAAGAGACCCAGTACTTC. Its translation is CASSLKGLAGGQGQETQYF.

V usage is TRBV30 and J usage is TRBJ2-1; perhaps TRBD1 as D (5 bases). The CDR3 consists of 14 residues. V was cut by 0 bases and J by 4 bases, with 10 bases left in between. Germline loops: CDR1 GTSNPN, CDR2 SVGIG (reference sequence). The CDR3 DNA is TGTGCCTGGAGTGTAGAAGGGGTTTACAATGAGCAGTTCTTC. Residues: CAWSVEGVYNEQFF.

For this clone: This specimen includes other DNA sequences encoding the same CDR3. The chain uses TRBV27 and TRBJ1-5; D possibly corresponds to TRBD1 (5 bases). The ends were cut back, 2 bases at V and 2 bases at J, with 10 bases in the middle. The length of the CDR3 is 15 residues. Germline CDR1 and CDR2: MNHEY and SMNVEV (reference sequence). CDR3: CASSLEGTGNQPQHF. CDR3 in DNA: TGTGCCAGCAGTTTAGAGGGGACTGGCAATCAGCCCCAGCATTTT.

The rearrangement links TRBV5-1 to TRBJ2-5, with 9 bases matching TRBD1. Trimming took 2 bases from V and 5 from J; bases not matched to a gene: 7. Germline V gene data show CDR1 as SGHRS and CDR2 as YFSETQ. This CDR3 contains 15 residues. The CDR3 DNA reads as TGCGCCAGCAGCTTACCGGGACAGGGCTTGGAGACCCAGTACTTC. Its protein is CASSLPGQGLETQYF.

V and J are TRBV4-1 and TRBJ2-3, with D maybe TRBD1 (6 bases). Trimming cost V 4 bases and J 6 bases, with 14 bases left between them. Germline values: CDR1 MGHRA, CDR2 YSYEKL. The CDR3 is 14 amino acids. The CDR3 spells CASSLEGHSDTQYF. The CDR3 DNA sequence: TGCGCCAGCAGCCTAGAGGGACACTCCGATACGCAGTATTTT.

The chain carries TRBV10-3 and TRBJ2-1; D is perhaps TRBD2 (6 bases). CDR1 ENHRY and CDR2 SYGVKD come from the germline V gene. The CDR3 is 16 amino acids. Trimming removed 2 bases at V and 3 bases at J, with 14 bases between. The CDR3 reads CAISELHWRGYNEQFF. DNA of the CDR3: TGTGCCATCAGTGAGCTCCATTGGAGGGGCTACAATGAGCAGTTCTTC.

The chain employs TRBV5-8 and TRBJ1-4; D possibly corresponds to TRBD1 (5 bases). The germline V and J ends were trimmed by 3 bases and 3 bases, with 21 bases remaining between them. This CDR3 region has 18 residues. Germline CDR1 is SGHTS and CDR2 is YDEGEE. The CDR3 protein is CASSSYGASDLANEKLFF. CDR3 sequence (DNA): TGTGCCAGCAGCTCCTATGGGGCTTCCGACTTAGCTAATGAAAAACTGTTTTTT.

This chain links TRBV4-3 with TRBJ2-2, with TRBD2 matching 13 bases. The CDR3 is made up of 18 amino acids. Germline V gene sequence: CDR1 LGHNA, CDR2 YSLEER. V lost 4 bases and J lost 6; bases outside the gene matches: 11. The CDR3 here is CASSLTSGGPQGAGELFF. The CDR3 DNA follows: TGCGCCAGCAGCCTGACTAGCGGGGGGCCCCAGGGGGCCGGGGAGCTGTTTTTT.

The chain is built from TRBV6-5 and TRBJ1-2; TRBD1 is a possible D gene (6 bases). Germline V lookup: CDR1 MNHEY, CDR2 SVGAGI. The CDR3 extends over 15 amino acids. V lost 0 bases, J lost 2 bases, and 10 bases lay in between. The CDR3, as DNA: TGTGCCAGCAGTTACTCGTTAGGACAGAACTATGGCTACACCTTC. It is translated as CASSYSLGQNYGYTF.

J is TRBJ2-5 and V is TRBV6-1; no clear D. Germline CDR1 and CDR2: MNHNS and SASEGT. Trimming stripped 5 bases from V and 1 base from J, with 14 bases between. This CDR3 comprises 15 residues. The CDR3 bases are TGTGCCAGCAGTCAGACACAACCACGCCAAGAGACCCAGTACTTC. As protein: CASSQTQPRQETQYF.

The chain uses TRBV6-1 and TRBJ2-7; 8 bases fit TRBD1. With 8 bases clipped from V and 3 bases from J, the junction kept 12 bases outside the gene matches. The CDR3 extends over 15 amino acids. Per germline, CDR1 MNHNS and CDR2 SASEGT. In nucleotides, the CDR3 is TGTGCCAGCCCCCAAAATTCAGGGGGCCGCTACGAGCAGTACTTC. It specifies CASPQNSGGRYEQYF.

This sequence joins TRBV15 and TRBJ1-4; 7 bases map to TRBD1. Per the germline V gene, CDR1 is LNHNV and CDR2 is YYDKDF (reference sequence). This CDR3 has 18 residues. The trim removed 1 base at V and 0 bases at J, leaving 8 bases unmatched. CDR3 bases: TGTGCCACCAGCAGAGGTATTACAGGGGATGCAACTAATGAAAAACTGTTTTTT. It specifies CATSRGITGDATNEKLFF.

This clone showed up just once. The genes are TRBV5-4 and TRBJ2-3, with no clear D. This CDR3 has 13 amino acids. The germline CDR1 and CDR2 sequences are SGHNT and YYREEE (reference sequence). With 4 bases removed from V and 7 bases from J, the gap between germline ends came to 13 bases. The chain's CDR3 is CASSLPNGYTQYF. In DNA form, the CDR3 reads TGTGCCAGCAGCCTCCCTAACGGTTATACGCAGTATTTT.

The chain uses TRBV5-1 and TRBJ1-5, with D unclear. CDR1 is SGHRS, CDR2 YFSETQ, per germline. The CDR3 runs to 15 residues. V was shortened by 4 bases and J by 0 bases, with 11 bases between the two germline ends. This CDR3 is CASSAAGDSNQPQHF. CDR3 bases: TGCGCCAGCAGCGCCGCTGGAGATAGCAATCAGCCCCAGCATTTT.

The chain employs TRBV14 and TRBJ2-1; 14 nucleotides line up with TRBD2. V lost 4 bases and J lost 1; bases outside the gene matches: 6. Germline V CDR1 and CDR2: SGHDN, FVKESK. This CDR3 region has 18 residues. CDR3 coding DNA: TGTGCCAGCAGCCCCGGGACTAGCGGGAGAGGGTCCTACAATGAGCAGTTCTTC. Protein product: CASSPGTSGRGSYNEQFF.

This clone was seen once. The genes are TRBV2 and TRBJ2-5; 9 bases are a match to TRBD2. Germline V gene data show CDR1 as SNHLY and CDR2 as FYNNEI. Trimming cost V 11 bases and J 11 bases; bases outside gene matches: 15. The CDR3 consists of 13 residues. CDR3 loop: CAGRGREGREQYF. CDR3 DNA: TGTGCCGGACGAGGGCGGGAGGGCCGGGAGCAGTACTTC.

The DNA of the CDR3 is TGTGCCAGAAGCTTGGCCAGGGCAGGGGGCTGTGGCTACACCTTC. This translates into CARSLARAGGCGYTF. This chain uses TRBV5-3 with TRBJ1-2; TRBD1 aligns across 8 bases. TRBV5-3 is classed as an ORF, of uncertain function. This CDR3 contains 15 residues. Trimming at V came to 0 bases and at J to 7 bases, leaving 8 bases not matched to a gene.

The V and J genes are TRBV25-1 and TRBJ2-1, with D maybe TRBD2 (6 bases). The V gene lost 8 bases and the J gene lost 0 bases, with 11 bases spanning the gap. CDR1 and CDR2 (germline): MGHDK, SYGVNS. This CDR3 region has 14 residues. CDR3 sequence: CASGVGGSYNEQFF. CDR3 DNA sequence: TGTGCCAGCGGAGTGGGGGGCTCCTACAATGAGCAGTTCTTC.

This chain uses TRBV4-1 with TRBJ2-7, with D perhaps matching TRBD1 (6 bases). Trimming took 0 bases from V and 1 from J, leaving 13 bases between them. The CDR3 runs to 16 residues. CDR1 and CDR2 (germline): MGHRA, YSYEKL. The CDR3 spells CASSQEGTGNSYEQYF. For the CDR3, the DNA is TGCGCCAGCAGCCAAGAAGGAACAGGGAATTCCTACGAGCAGTACTTC.

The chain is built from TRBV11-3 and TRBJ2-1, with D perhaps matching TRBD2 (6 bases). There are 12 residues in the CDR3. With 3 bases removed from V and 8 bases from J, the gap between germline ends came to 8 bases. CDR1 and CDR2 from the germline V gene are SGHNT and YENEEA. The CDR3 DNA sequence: TGTGCCAGCAGCTTTTGGGGGGATGAGCAGTTCTTC. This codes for CASSFWGDEQFF.